The 4 T cell receptor beta chains in this list originate from one sample, sequenced in a study of CD8 T cells in ankylosing spondylitis. MiXCR was run by TCRdb on the 5' RACE reads, yielding one entry per CDR3 protein. The table lists 200,000 to 300,000 distinct CDR3 sequences, 32% of them singletons. Sequenced sample: blood, either unsorted or a sorted T cell fraction (not recorded which). The receptors were sampled from a male donor with ankylosing spondylitis or in good health (not recorded which).

This clonotype was recorded at least ten times. V is TRBV20-1 and J is TRBJ2-1; 8 bases line up with TRBD1. Germline CDR1 DFQATT, CDR2 SNEGSKA (reference sequence). This CDR3 is built from 12 residues. The CDR3 region has the DNA TGCAGCCCGGGTGGGGACAGGTCTAGTCAGTTCTTC. Amino acids: CSPGGDRSSQFF.

This clonotype was detected only a few times. The chain combines TRBV20-1 with TRBJ2-7; maybe TRBD2 (6 bases). This CDR3 comprises 12 residues. The germline V gene encodes CDR1 DFQATT and CDR2 SNEGSKA (reference sequence). V shed 5 bases and J shed 0 bases, with 8 bases lying between them. The CDR3 region has the DNA TGCAGTGCTGAGGAGGGCTCCTACGAGCAGTACTTC. Amino acid sequence: CSAEEGSYEQYF.

There are a few counts of this clonotype. The chain recombines TRBV5-1 with TRBJ1-1; no reliable D call. The CDR3 covers 13 residues. V was shortened by 4 bases and J by 0 bases, with 7 bases between the two germline ends. Germline V gives CDR1 SGHRS, CDR2 YFSETQ. CDR3 coding DNA: TGCGCCAGCAGCCGGACTGTGAACACTGAAGCTTTCTTT. Amino acids: CASSRTVNTEAFF.

The chain employs TRBV20-1 and TRBJ1-4; possibly TRBD1 for D (5 bases). V was shortened by 2 bases and J by 5 bases, with 9 bases between the two germline ends. This CDR3 is built from 13 residues. In germline, CDR1 is DFQATT, CDR2 SNEGSKA (reference sequence). CDR3 loop: CSARSGTNEKLFF. For the CDR3, the DNA is TGCAGTGCTAGATCCGGGACGAATGAAAAACTGTTTTTT.